This T cell receptor beta chain was captured by sequencing in a study of blood T cell repertoires in COVID-19. Study at large: PBMCs, B-cell-depleted T cells, or T cells were the source of the cDNA or gDNA that made up the material.

Assay used: immunoSEQ multiplex PCR; TCRdb lists only in-frame clones, some missing. The sample records approximately 190,000 clones, roughly 84% being singletons. This CDR3 is built from 16 residues. V was clipped by 1 base and J by 0 bases, with 7 bases between them. Germline values: CDR1 SGHVS, CDR2 FQNEAQ. This sequence originates from a woman aged 25 to 39 who had been exposed to COVID-19. This chain uses TRBV7-8 with TRBJ1-6, with D unclear. The specimen was PBMCs or T cells enriched from blood (not recorded which). CDR3 protein: CASSLDLSSYNSPLHF. The DNA for the CDR3 is TGTGCCAGCAGCTTAGATCTGAGCTCCTATAATTCACCCCTCCACTTT. The whole variable domain, remainder taken from reference TRBV7-8 and TRBJ1-6, is GAGVSQSPRYKVAKRGQDVALRCDPISGHVSLFWYQQALGQGPEFLTYFQNEAQLDKSGLPSDRFFAERPEGSVSTLKIQRTQQEDSAVYLCASSLDLSSYNSPLHFGNGTRLTVT.